This T cell receptor beta chain emerged from a study of shared clonotypes between healthy human individuals. Study observations and caveats: Few donors limited the genetic and exposure-history diversity represented.

In the case of this clone: Antigen specificity is unknown. A read error is the likely source, as a far larger clone sits one nucleotide away. The identical CDR3 is also encoded by other nucleotide sequences in the sample.

V was clipped by 6 bases and J by 5 bases; unmatched bases: 4. The length of the CDR3 is 14 residues. Germline V gene sequence: CDR1 MGHDK, CDR2 SYGVNS. The protocol was immunoSEQ multiplex PCR, while the TCRdb copy is restricted to in-frame clones and leaves out a portion. The sample records about 460,000 clones, 70% to 80% being singletons. The sample taken for sequencing was PBMCs. The sequence derives from a woman aged 40 to 50 in good health. Some clones in this sample may be carry-over from other donors' samples. V usage is TRBV25-1 and J usage is TRBJ1-4, with TRBD1 matching over 9 bases. CDR3 nucleotides: TGTGCCAGCAGCGTCGGGACAGGGAATGAAAAACTGTTTTTT. Its protein is CASSVGTGNEKLFF.